This T cell receptor beta chain originates from a study of blood T cell repertoires in COVID-19. Generated by immunoSEQ multiplex PCR, the TCRdb table keeps only in-frame clones and is missing some. The data show about 500,000 clones, 75% to 90% seen once. The V segment lost 0 bases and the J segment 2 bases; nucleotides outside the gene matches: 15. Germline V gives CDR1 MNHEY, CDR2 SMNVEV (reference sequence). The CDR3 has 19 amino acids. The genes are TRBV27 and TRBJ1-2; the match to TRBD1 covers 7 bases. This receptor was taken from a woman aged 18-30 years who had recovered from COVID-19. The sequencing input was PBMCs or T cells enriched from blood (not recorded which). CDR3 sequence (DNA): TGTGCCAGCAGTTTATCGCGTCGTGGTCGGGGGACAGAGAACTATGGCTACACCTTC. Amino acid sequence: CASSLSRRGRGTENYGYTF.